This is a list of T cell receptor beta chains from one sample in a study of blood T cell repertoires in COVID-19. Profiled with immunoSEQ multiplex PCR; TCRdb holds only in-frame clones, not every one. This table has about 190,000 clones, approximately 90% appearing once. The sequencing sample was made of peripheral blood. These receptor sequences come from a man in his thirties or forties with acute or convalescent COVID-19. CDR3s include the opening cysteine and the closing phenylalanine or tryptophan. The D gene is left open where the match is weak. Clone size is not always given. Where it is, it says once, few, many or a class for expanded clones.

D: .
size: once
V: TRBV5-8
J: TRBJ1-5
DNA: TGTGCCAGCAGCTACGGACTCAATCAGCCCCAGCATTTT
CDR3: CASSYGLNQPQHF

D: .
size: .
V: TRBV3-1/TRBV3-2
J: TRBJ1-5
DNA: TGTGCCAGCAGTATTAGACAGCCTTATAGCAATCAGCCCCAGCATTTT
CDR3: CASSIRQPYSNQPQHF

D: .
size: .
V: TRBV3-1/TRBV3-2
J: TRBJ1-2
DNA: TGTGCCAGCAGTCGTATTACAGGGTTGGGCTATGGCTACACCTTC
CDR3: CASSRITGLGYGYTF

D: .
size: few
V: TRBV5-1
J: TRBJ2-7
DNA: TGCGCCAGCAGCTCACTACAGGGAGTGTACGAGCAGTACTTC
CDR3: CASSSLQGVYEQYF

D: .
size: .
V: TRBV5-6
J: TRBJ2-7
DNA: TGTGCCAGCACCAAGACCGGGACAACTAACTCCTACGAGCAGTACTTC
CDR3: CASTKTGTTNSYEQYF

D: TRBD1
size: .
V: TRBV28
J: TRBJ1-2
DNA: TGTGCCACTCGATGGGACAGGCCTCGGGGCTACACCTTC
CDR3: CATRWDRPRGYTF

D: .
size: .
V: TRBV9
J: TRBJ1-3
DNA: TGTGCCAGCAGCGTAGTCGGGTCTGAAAACACCATATATTTT
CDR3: CASSVVGSENTIYF

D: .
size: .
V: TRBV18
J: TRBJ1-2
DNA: TGTGCCAGCTCTGAGGACATGCGCTATGGCTACACCTTC
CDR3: CASSEDMRYGYTF

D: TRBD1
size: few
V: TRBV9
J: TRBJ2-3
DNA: TGTGCCAGCAGCGCTCTACCGGGACAGCTCACAGATACGCAGTATTTT
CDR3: CASSALPGQLTDTQYF

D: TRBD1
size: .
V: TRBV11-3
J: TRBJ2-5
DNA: TGTGCCAGCAGCTTACAGGGGGCCAGTTCAGAGACCCAGTACTTC
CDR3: CASSLQGASSETQYF

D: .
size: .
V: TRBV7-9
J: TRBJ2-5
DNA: TGTGCCAGCAGCCCAGGGGCCGTCCAAGAGACCCAGTACTTC
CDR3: CASSPGAVQETQYF

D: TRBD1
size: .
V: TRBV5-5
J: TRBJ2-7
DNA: TGTGCCAGCAGCCTCGGATTAGCGGGACAGGGGACCTACGAGCAGTACTTC
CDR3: CASSLGLAGQGTYEQYF

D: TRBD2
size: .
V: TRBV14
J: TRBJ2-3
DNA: TGTGCCAGCAGCCAATGGGAAGCGGGGCTAGATACGCAGTATTTT
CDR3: CASSQWEAGLDTQYF

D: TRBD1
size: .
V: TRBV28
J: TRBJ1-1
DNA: TGTGCCAGCAGCAAGGGGTCAAGGGGGCGGCCTTTCTTT
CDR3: CASSKGSRGRPFF

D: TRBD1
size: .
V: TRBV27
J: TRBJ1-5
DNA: TGTGCCAGCAGTCTGACAGGGGGTTGGAATCAGCCCCAGCATTTT
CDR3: CASSLTGGWNQPQHF

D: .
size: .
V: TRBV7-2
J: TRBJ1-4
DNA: TGTGCCAGCAGCCCTAGCAGTGCAACTAATGAAAAACTGTTTTTT
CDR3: CASSPSSATNEKLFF

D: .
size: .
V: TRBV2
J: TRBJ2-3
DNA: TGTGCCAGCAGGATTAGCGGCTATAGCACAGATACGCAGTATTTT
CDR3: CASRISGYSTDTQYF

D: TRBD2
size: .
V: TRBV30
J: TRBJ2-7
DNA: TGTGCCTGGACTGGGCTAGCGGGGGGTATCTCCTACGAGCAGTACTTC
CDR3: CAWTGLAGGISYEQYF

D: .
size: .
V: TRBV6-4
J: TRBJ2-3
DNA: TGTGCCAGCAGTGAAGGACACTCGGCGGATACGCAGTATTTT
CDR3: CASSEGHSADTQYF

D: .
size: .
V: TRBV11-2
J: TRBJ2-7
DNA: TGTGCCAGCAGCCAGGCCACAGGGAGCTCCTACGAGCAGTACTTC
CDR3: CASSQATGSSYEQYF

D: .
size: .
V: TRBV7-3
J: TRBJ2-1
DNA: TGTGCCAGCAGCAGAGCGCCACCCAATGAGCAGTTCTTC
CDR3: CASSRAPPNEQFF

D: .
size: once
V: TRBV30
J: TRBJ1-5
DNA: TGTGCCTGGAGTGTAGGGGGTTCGGGTAGTAAGGGTCAGCCCCAGCATTTT
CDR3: CAWSVGGSGSKGQPQHF

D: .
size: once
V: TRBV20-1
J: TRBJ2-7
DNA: TGCAGTGCTAGTGTTGGAAGGCTAGGCTCCGAGCAGTACTTC
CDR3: CSASVGRLGSEQYF

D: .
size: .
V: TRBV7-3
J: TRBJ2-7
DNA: TGTGCCAGCAGCTTATCGACAGTCGGCGAGCAGTACTTC
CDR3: CASSLSTVGEQYF

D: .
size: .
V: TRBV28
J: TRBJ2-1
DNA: TGTGCCAGCAGGACACTCTCGGCTGAAATTTCCTACAATGAGCAGTTCTTC
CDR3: CASRTLSAEISYNEQFF

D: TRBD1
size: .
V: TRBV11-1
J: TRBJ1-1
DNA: TGTGCCAGCAGCTCTGGACAGGTTTATGACACTGAAGCTTTCTTT
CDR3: CASSSGQVYDTEAFF

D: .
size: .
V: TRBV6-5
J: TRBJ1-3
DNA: TGTGCCAGCCGTTCCCACTCCACCGGGACTATAAACACCATATATTTT
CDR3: CASRSHSTGTINTIYF

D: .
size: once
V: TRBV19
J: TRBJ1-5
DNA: TGTGCCAGTAGTATAGAAACTCGTCAGCCCCAGCATTTT
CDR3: CASSIETRQPQHF

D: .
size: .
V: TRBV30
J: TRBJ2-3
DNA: TGTGCCTGGTCGCTGCTAGCTAGCACAGATACGCAGTATTTT
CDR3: CAWSLLASTDTQYF

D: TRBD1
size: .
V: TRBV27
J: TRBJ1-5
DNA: TGTGCCAGCAGTCGCACAGGGGAAAGCGATCAGCCCCAGCATTTT
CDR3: CASSRTGESDQPQHF

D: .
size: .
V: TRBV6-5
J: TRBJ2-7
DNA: TGTGCCAGCAGTTACTCCCAGGGTTTGGAGTACGAGCAGTACTTC
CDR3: CASSYSQGLEYEQYF

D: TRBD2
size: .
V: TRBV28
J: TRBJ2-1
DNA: TGTGCCACCGACGTCCTAGCGGGAGGGCGTGAGCAGTTCTTC
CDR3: CATDVLAGGREQFF

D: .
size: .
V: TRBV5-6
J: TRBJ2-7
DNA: TGTGCCAGCAGCTTTCGACAGCCAGCCTACGAGCAGTACTTC
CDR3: CASSFRQPAYEQYF

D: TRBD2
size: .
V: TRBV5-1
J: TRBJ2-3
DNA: TGCGCCAGCAGCTCGATGCGGGGGGGCACAGATACGCAGTATTTT
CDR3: CASSSMRGGTDTQYF

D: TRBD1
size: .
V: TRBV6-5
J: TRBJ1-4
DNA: TGTGCCAGCAGCGGGACAGGGATTGAAAAACTGTTTTTT
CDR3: CASSGTGIEKLFF

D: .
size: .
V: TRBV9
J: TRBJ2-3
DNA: TGTGCCAGCAACCTAAAAATTCAACAGGGCCCGAGCACAGATACGCAGTATTTT
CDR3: CASNLKIQQGPSTDTQYF

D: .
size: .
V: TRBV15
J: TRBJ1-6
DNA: TGTGCCACCAGCAGAGATTTGCTCGGGGCGACTAGGAATTCACCCCTCCACTTT
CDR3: CATSRDLLGATRNSPLHF

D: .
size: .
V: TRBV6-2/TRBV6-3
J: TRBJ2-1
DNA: TGTGCCAGCAGTTACGAGGGCGTAGAGCAGTTCTTC
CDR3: CASSYEGVEQFF

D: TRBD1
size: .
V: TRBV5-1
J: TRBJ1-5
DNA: TGCGCCAGCAGCTCCGCAGGGGGACTTCAGCCCCAGCATTTT
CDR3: CASSSAGGLQPQHF

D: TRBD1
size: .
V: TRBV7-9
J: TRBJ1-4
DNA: TGTGCCAGCAGCTCCGGGACAGGGTGGGAAAAACTGTTTTTT
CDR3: CASSSGTGWEKLFF

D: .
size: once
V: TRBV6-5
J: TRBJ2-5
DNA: TGTGCCAGCAGTCGGGACTGGAGCAGGGAGACCCAGTACTTC
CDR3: CASSRDWSRETQYF

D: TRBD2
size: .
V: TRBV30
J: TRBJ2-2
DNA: TGTGCCTGGAGTGTCGGGGGGGCGAGCGGGGAGCTGTTTTTT
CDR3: CAWSVGGASGELFF

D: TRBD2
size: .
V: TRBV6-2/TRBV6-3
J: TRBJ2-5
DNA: TGTGCCAGCAGTGGAGGACTAGCGAGCAGCTTGGAGACCCAGTACTTC
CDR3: CASSGGLASSLETQYF

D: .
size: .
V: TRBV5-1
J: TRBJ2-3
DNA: TGCGCCAGTCAGAAAACAGATACGCAGTATTTT
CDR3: CASQKTDTQYF

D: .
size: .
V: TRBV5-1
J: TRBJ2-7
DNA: TGCGCCAGCAGCTTGGTTGTTGGTGCACTCTCCTACGAGCAGTACTTC
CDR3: CASSLVVGALSYEQYF

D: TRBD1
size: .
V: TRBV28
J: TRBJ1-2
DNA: TGTGCCAGCAGTTTACCATCACCGCGACCAGGGGCCGGACAGGGGGCGCGGATTGGCTACACCTTC
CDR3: CASSLPSPRPGAGQGARIGYTF

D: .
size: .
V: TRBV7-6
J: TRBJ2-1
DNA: TGTGCCAGCAGGGCCGTCAGCTCCTACAATGAGCAGTTCTTC
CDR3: CASRAVSSYNEQFF

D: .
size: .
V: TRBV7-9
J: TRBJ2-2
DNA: TGTGCCAGCAGCATTATTCTTAGCGGCAACACCGGGGAGCTGTTTTTT
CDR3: CASSIILSGNTGELFF

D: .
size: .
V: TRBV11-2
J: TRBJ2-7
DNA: TGTGCCAGCAGCTTAAGAGCTGGTTACGAGCAGTACTTC
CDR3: CASSLRAGYEQYF

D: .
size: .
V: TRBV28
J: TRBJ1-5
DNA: TGTGCCAGCAGTGTAGATATTAGCAATCAGCCCCAGCATTTT
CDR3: CASSVDISNQPQHF

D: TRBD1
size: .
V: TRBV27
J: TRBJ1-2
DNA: TGTGCCAGCAGTCCTCAGGGGGCCATGGGATATGGCTACACCTTC
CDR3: CASSPQGAMGYGYTF

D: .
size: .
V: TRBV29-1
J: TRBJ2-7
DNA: TGCAGCGTCCAAGCCCGCGGGGCTACCTACGAGCAGTACTTC
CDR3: CSVQARGATYEQYF

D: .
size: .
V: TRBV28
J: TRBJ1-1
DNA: TGTGCCAGCACCCTACAGCGGCAGGACAGATTCGGCCCTGAAGCTTTCTTT
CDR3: CASTLQRQDRFGPEAFF

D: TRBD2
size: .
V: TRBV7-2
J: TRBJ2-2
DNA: TGTGCCAGCCCAGCGAGCGGGAGTTCCGGGGAGCTGTTTTTT
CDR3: CASPASGSSGELFF

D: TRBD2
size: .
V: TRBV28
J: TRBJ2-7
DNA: TGTGCCAGCAGGGGGGAGGGGTCTGGATCCTACGAGCAGTACTTC
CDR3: CASRGEGSGSYEQYF